The 30 T cell receptor beta chains below all came from one sample that was sequenced in a study of T cell responses to AZD1222 COVID-19 vaccine. Using immunoSEQ multiplex PCR, the repertoire was profiled, and TCRdb retains in-frame clones only, with some absent. The sample carries some 150,000 clones, just over 90% recorded once. The sample was peripheral blood, taken on day 0 of AZD1222 vaccination. The receptors derive from an adult in good health.

This clone was counted a single time. The chain carries TRBV18 and TRBJ2-5; TRBD2 aligns across 9 bases. Germline-derived CDR1 and CDR2 are KGHSH and LQKENI. The CDR3 extends over 15 amino acids. Trimming cost V 2 bases and J 5 bases; bases outside gene matches: 6. CDR3 sequence (DNA): TGTGCCAGCTCACCATTGACTAGCGGAGCTGAGACCCAGTACTTC. As protein: CASSPLTSGAETQYF.

The chain links TRBV2 to TRBJ1-5; unclear D gene. CDR1 is SNHLY, CDR2 FYNNEI, per germline. Trimming shortened V by 8 bases and J by 4 bases, and 12 bases separated the two germline ends. This CDR3 region has 13 residues. CDR3 DNA sequence: TGTGCCAGCGCCCTGTTAATGAATCAGCCCCAGCATTTT. It codes for CASALLMNQPQHF.

The chain combines TRBV30 with TRBJ1-4; D not certain. The CDR3 covers 11 residues. Trimming cost V 1 base and J 7 bases, with 4 bases left between them. Germline V gene data show CDR1 as GTSNPN and CDR2 as SVGIG (reference sequence). The CDR3 coding sequence is TGTGCCTGGAGTGCTACTGAAAAACTGTTTTTT. It is translated as CAWSATEKLFF.

This chain uses TRBV7-9 with TRBJ1-5; 8 positions match TRBD1. V lost 5 bases and J lost 3; bases outside the gene matches: 6. From germline, CDR1 is SEHNR and CDR2 FQNEAQ (reference sequence). The CDR3 sequence is 15 residues long. This CDR3 reads CASSAGTGPNQPQHF. Written as DNA, the CDR3 is TGTGCCAGCAGCGCCGGGACAGGTCCCAATCAGCCCCAGCATTTT.

The chain employs TRBV15 and TRBJ1-4; no firm D call. V was clipped by 1 base and J by 5 bases, with 8 bases between them. Per germline, CDR1 LNHNV and CDR2 YYDKDF (reference sequence). The CDR3 runs 14 residues. The CDR3 sequence: CATSRVSGNEKLFF. The CDR3 coding sequence is TGTGCCACCAGCAGAGTAAGCGGCAATGAAAAACTGTTTTTT.

The gene calls are TRBV28 and TRBJ1-6, with D perhaps matching TRBD1 (6 bases). CDR3 size: 16 residues. The germline V gene encodes CDR1 MDHEN and CDR2 SYDVKM. CDR3 sequence reads: CAESPGGGMSLSPLHF. CDR3 in DNA: TGTGCTGAATCGCCGGGAGGGGGAATGTCCCTTTCACCCCTCCACTTT.

The chain joins TRBV5-1 to TRBJ2-5, with D maybe TRBD2 (6 bases). From germline, CDR1 is SGHRS and CDR2 YFSETQ. The V end was cut by 4 bases, the J end by 4 bases, with 17 bases between. The CDR3 covers 15 residues. Here the CDR3 reads CASSPSGRGLETQYF. CDR3 DNA: TGCGCCAGCAGCCCATCAGGGCGGGGATTAGAGACCCAGTACTTC.

The rearrangement links TRBV7-2 to TRBJ2-7; the D gene could be TRBD1 or TRBD2 (5 bases each). V lost 1 base and J lost 1, with 14 bases in between. This CDR3 is built from 16 residues. Germline V gene lookup returns CDR1 SGHTA and CDR2 FQGNSA. CDR3 amino acids: CASSLGRDAGSYEQYF. DNA for the CDR3: TGTGCCAGCAGCTTAGGAAGGGACGCCGGATCCTACGAGCAGTACTTC.

The V call is TRBV9, the J call TRBJ1-3; maybe TRBD1 (6 bases). Looked up from germline, CDR1 is SGDLS and CDR2 is YYNGEE. The CDR3 has 16 residues. V lost 4 bases and J lost 4, with 18 bases in between. The CDR3: CASSSVGGRGGNTIYF. In DNA, the CDR3 is TGTGCCAGCAGCTCGGTGGGGGGGCGAGGAGGAAACACCATATATTTT.

This chain links TRBV19 with TRBJ2-7; 11 bases align to TRBD1. V was clipped by 5 bases and J by 7 bases; unmatched bases: 7. Germline V gene lookup returns CDR1 LNHDA and CDR2 SQIVND (reference sequence). The CDR3 is 14 amino acids. CDR3 in DNA: TGTGCCAGTAGTTCTGGGACAGGGGGGTGGGAGCAGTACTTC. It codes for CASSSGTGGWEQYF.

The V gene is TRBV3-1 (or the pseudogene TRBV3-2), the J gene TRBJ2-5, with D hard to call. From germline, CDR1 is LGHDT and CDR2 YNNKEL (reference sequence). CDR3 length: 16 amino acids. The V gene lost 0 bases and the J gene lost 1 base, with 12 bases spanning the gap. The CDR3 DNA reads as TGTGCCAGCAGCCAAGAAGGAAACACCCTCCAAGAGACCCAGTACTTC. Translated: CASSQEGNTLQETQYF.

The chain couples TRBV7-9 to TRBJ1-6; 8 bases match TRBD1. The CDR3 is 12 amino acids. Germline V gene data show CDR1 as SEHNR and CDR2 as FQNEAQ (reference sequence). The junction had 2 bases not matched to a gene; V was cut back by 8 bases and J by 8 bases. For the CDR3, the DNA is TGTGCCAGCGGGACAGGAGATTCACCCCTCCACTTT. Its protein is CASGTGDSPLHF.

The chain recombines TRBV2 with TRBJ1-2; D remains unclear. Germline V CDR1 and CDR2: SNHLY, FYNNEI. Trimming cost V 4 bases and J 2 bases, with 8 bases left between them. CDR3 size: 13 residues. CDR3 region: CASSGTRNYGYTF. Written as DNA, the CDR3 is TGTGCCAGCAGTGGGACCAGAAACTATGGCTACACCTTC.

The chain couples TRBV12-3 or TRBV12-4 to TRBJ1-2, with D possibly TRBD1 on 6 matching bases. The CDR3 runs to 13 residues. Trimming pared 6 bases from V and 8 bases from J, leaving 16 bases between. CDR3 region: CASRIQEGGGYTF. CDR3 bases: TGTGCCAGCAGAATACAGGAGGGGGGAGGCTACACCTTC.

Remarks on this clone: Other DNA sequences in this sample translate to the same CDR3. CDR3 sequence reads: CASSVAAGRNEKLFF. The CDR3, as DNA: TGTGCCAGCAGCGTAGCTGCAGGGAGGAATGAAAAACTGTTTTTT. This chain joins TRBV9 and TRBJ1-4; D is perhaps TRBD1 (5 bases). The CDR3 runs to 15 residues. The V gene lost 0 bases and the J gene lost 5 bases, with 11 bases spanning the gap. The germline V gene has CDR1 SGDLS and CDR2 YYNGEE.

The J gene is TRBJ1-6, the V gene TRBV2; a possible D gene is TRBD1 (6 bases). Trimming stripped 11 bases from V and 6 bases from J, with 11 bases between. CDR3 length: 12 amino acids. The germline V gene has CDR1 SNHLY and CDR2 FYNNEI. Written as DNA, the CDR3 is TGTGCCGGCGCGGACAGTAATTCACCCCTCCACTTT. Its translation: CAGADSNSPLHF.

The chain is built from TRBV18 and TRBJ1-1, with D perhaps TRBD1 (6 bases). This CDR3 is built from 17 residues. The germline V and J ends were trimmed by 0 bases and 3 bases, with 17 bases remaining between them. CDR1 and CDR2 (germline): KGHSH, LQKENI. This chain's CDR3 is CASSPPVGAGRYTEAFF. The DNA of the CDR3 is TGTGCCAGCTCACCACCGGTGGGGGCCGGAAGGTACACTGAAGCTTTCTTT. Full variable domain (rest looked up from reference TRBV18 and TRBJ1-1): NAGVMQNPRHLVRRRGQEARLRCSPMKGHSHVYWYRQLPEEGLKFMVYLQKENIIDESGMPKERFSAEFPKEGPSILRIQQVVRGDSAAYFCASSPPVGAGRYTEAFFGQGTRLTVV.

The rearrangement joins TRBV11-2 to TRBJ2-3, with 7 bases fitting TRBD2. Germline V lookup: CDR1 SGHAT, CDR2 FQNNGV. The CDR3 contains 17 residues. J was trimmed by 5 bases and V by 2 bases; bases with no gene match: 13. DNA for the CDR3: TGTGCCAGCAGCTTACGGGGCGCGGGAGCCGGTTTAGATACGCAGTATTTT. Amino acids: CASSLRGAGAGLDTQYF.

The V call is TRBV3-1 (or the pseudogene TRBV3-2), the J call TRBJ2-7; 10 positions match TRBD1. V shed 7 bases, J shed 1 base, and the junction held 10 bases outside the gene matches. Germline CDR1 LGHDT, CDR2 YNNKEL (reference sequence). The CDR3 consists of 16 residues. The CDR3 here is CASTPGQGLPSYEQYF. CDR3 sequence (DNA): TGTGCCAGCACCCCGGGACAGGGGCTACCATCCTACGAGCAGTACTTC.

The chain uses TRBV13 and TRBJ2-2; the D is unclear. Trimming removed 0 bases from V and 4 bases from J, with 6 bases in between. The CDR3 is 14 residues long. Germline V lookup: CDR1 PRHDT, CDR2 FYEKMQ (reference sequence). Here the CDR3 DNA reads TGTGCCAGCAGCTTAGGGTCGGGCACCGGGGAGCTGTTTTTT. The encoded protein is CASSLGSGTGELFF.

The chain links TRBV2 to TRBJ1-4; 9 bases agree with TRBD1. The CDR3 consists of 13 residues. CDR1 and CDR2 from the germline V gene are SNHLY and FYNNEI. V shed 10 bases, J shed 7 bases, and the junction held 7 bases outside the gene matches. The chain's CDR3 is CATRDRVGEKLFF. CDR3 coding DNA: TGTGCCACCCGGGACAGGGTGGGTGAAAAACTGTTTTTT.

A word on this clone: This sample includes further DNA sequences coding for the same CDR3. The chain couples TRBV6-5 to TRBJ2-6; TRBD2 is a possible D gene (5 bases). V dropped 6 bases and J dropped 2 bases, with 5 bases sitting between them. Looked up from germline, CDR1 is MNHEY and CDR2 is SVGAGI. The CDR3 contains 13 residues. In nucleotides, the CDR3 is TGTGCCAGCAGGAGGGCTGGGGCCAACGTCCTGACTTTC. Protein sequence: CASRRAGANVLTF.

The V call is TRBV29-1, the J call TRBJ1-6; perhaps TRBD1 as D (5 bases). The CDR3 contains 15 residues. V shed 5 bases and J shed 11 bases, with 22 bases lying between them. The germline CDR1 and CDR2 sequences are SQVTM and ANQGSEA. The chain's CDR3 is CSVTVESWRGAPLHF. CDR3 in DNA: TGCAGCGTTACGGTTGAAAGTTGGCGGGGGGCACCCCTCCACTTT.

The genes are TRBV18 and TRBJ1-2; 8 bases match TRBD1. Germline V gives CDR1 KGHSH, CDR2 LQKENI. CDR3 length: 14 residues. Trimming took 6 bases from V and 3 from J; bases not matched to a gene: 6. The CDR3 DNA reads TGTGCCAGCTCCCTGGACAGGGTGGACTATGGCTACACCTTC. Protein product: CASSLDRVDYGYTF.

This clone was seen only a few times. Other nucleotide sequences in the sample specify the same CDR3. The V and J genes are TRBV5-1 and TRBJ1-2; 10 bases are a match to TRBD1. V lost 0 bases and J lost 6; bases outside the gene matches: 5. The CDR3 runs 15 residues. The germline gives CDR1 SGHRS, CDR2 YFSETQ. DNA for the CDR3: TGCGCCAGCAGCTTGGGCGCCGGGACAGGGGATGGCTACACCTTC. It is translated as CASSLGAGTGDGYTF. The variable domain in full, with the rest retrieved from reference TRBV5-1 and TRBJ1-2, is KAGVTQTPRYLIKTRGQQVTLSCSPISGHRSVSWYQQTPGQGLQFLFEYFSETQRNKGNFPGRFSGRQFSNSRSEMNVSTLELGDSALYLCASSLGAGTGDGYTFGSGTRLTVV.

The rearrangement links TRBV30 to TRBJ1-2, with 8 bases identical to TRBD1. The CDR3 is made up of 13 amino acids. V dropped 0 bases and J dropped 7; count of bases not matched to a gene: 4. Germline values: CDR1 GTSNPN, CDR2 SVGIG (reference sequence). In DNA, the CDR3 is TGTGCCTGGAGTGTTGACAGGGGTACTGGCTACACCTTC. It translates to CAWSVDRGTGYTF.

This clone was seen a single time. The chain joins TRBV5-5 to TRBJ2-2; unclear D gene. Trimming removed 4 bases at V and 6 bases at J, with 16 bases between. CDR1 and CDR2 from the germline V gene are SGHKS and YYEKEE (reference sequence). This CDR3 is built from 15 residues. CDR3 sequence (DNA): TGTGCCAGCAGCCTACGATCGTCGGGCCCCGGGGAGCTGTTTTTT. Translation gives CASSLRSSGPGELFF.

The CDR3 loop reads CASSPWGSSYEQYF. Here the CDR3 DNA reads TGTGCCAGTAGTCCCTGGGGCAGCTCCTACGAGCAGTACTTC. This sequence joins TRBV19 and TRBJ2-7, with D perhaps matching TRBD1 (5 bases). Trimming removed 5 bases from V and 0 bases from J, with 11 bases in between. CDR1 is LNHDA, CDR2 SQIVND, per germline (reference sequence). This CDR3 is 14 amino acids long.

This clone was detected once. The J gene is TRBJ2-5, the V gene TRBV9; D is ambiguous. CDR1 is SGDLS, CDR2 YYNGEE, per germline. This CDR3 contains 14 residues. V gave up 0 bases and J gave up 2 bases, with 8 bases separating them. DNA of the CDR3: TGTGCCAGCAGCGTAGACGCAGAACAAGAGACCCAGTACTTC. This translates into CASSVDAEQETQYF.

The chain links TRBV3-1 (or the pseudogene TRBV3-2) to TRBJ2-2; possible D gene TRBD1, 5 bases. Trimming took 4 bases from V and 1 from J, leaving 10 bases between them. CDR1 is LGHDT and CDR2 is YNNKEL in the germline V gene (reference sequence). This CDR3 contains 15 residues. CDR3 residues: CASSLRGLNTGELFF. DNA for the CDR3: TGTGCCAGCAGCCTAAGGGGTCTGAACACCGGGGAGCTGTTTTTT.